The rows below give T cell receptor beta chains drawn from one sample of a study of blood T cell repertoires in COVID-19. TCRdb keeps only in-frame clones here, not all; method: immunoSEQ multiplex PCR. The sample has roughly 200,000 clones, roughly four fifths seen once; the top ten hold 11%. Sequencing was performed on peripheral blood. The receptors were sampled from a woman aged 40 to 49 with COVID-19, enrolled during active disease. CDR3s include the opening cysteine and the closing phenylalanine or tryptophan. Fields, in order: J gene, V gene, D gene, clone size, CDR3 protein, CDR3 DNA. A D gene is named only where the DNA matches it firmly. The size entry is marked missing in some rows and otherwise reads once, few, many or a size class.

J: TRBJ1-1
V: TRBV18
D: NA
size: once
CDR3: CASSPPLDYWGTEAFF
DNA: TGTGCCAGCTCACCACCCTTGGACTACTGGGGCACTGAAGCTTTCTTT

J: TRBJ1-1
V: TRBV10-3
D: NA
size: NA
CDR3: CAIMPGVNTEAFF
DNA: TGTGCCATCATGCCAGGGGTGAACACTGAAGCTTTCTTT

J: TRBJ2-1
V: TRBV6-6
D: TRBD2
size: few
CDR3: CASSPSGDINEQFF
DNA: TGTGCCAGCAGTCCTAGCGGGGACATCAATGAGCAGTTCTTC

J: TRBJ2-5
V: TRBV30
D: TRBD2
size: NA
CDR3: CAWSVKREVSETQYF
DNA: TGTGCCTGGAGTGTAAAGCGGGAGGTATCTGAGACCCAGTACTTC

J: TRBJ2-6
V: TRBV7-8
D: NA
size: NA
CDR3: CASSLGAGANVLTF
DNA: TGTGCCAGCAGCTTAGGGGCGGGGGCCAACGTCCTGACTTTC

J: TRBJ1-4
V: TRBV7-9
D: NA
size: once
CDR3: CASSLALAANEKLFF
DNA: TGTGCCAGCAGCTTAGCTTTGGCAGCTAATGAAAAACTGTTTTTT

J: TRBJ2-7
V: TRBV6-6
D: TRBD1
size: NA
CDR3: CASRPRTGTAYEQYF
DNA: TGTGCCAGCAGACCTCGGACAGGGACGGCCTACGAGCAGTACTTC

J: TRBJ2-7
V: TRBV10-2
D: NA
size: NA
CDR3: CASRRLDTTYEQYF
DNA: TGCGCCAGCAGGAGGCTGGACACAACTTACGAGCAGTACTTC

J: TRBJ1-1
V: TRBV6-5
D: NA
size: NA
CDR3: CASGEVRATEAFF
DNA: TGTGCCAGCGGGGAGGTCAGGGCCACTGAAGCTTTCTTT

J: TRBJ1-1
V: TRBV5-8
D: TRBD1
size: NA
CDR3: CASSLEWGQGNTEAFF
DNA: TGTGCCAGCAGCTTGGAGTGGGGACAGGGGAACACTGAAGCTTTCTTT

J: TRBJ2-5
V: TRBV4-1
D: TRBD1
size: NA
CDR3: CASSQLYRTGEGETQYF
DNA: TGCGCCAGCAGCCAACTGTATCGGACAGGGGAAGGAGAGACCCAGTACTTC

J: TRBJ2-1
V: TRBV2
D: TRBD1
size: NA
CDR3: CASRRDRGFNEQFF
DNA: TGTGCCAGCCGCCGGGACAGGGGTTTCAATGAGCAGTTCTTC

J: TRBJ2-7
V: TRBV6-5
D: TRBD1
size: NA
CDR3: CASRTGQGLSGEQYF
DNA: TGTGCCAGCCGGACCGGACAGGGCCTTTCGGGCGAGCAGTACTTC

J: TRBJ1-1
V: TRBV12-5
D: TRBD1
size: NA
CDR3: CASGLVNRGWMTEAFF
DNA: TGTGCTAGTGGTTTGGTTAACAGGGGGTGGATGACTGAAGCTTTCTTT

J: TRBJ2-5
V: TRBV5-6
D: NA
size: NA
CDR3: CASSLGTGFQETQYF
DNA: TGTGCCAGCAGCTTGGGCACAGGTTTCCAAGAGACCCAGTACTTC

J: TRBJ1-4
V: TRBV5-8
D: NA
size: NA
CDR3: CASNRGGSNEKLFF
DNA: TGTGCCAGCAACCGGGGGGGAAGCAATGAAAAACTGTTTTTT

J: TRBJ2-1
V: TRBV15
D: NA
size: NA
CDR3: CATSRESGPYNEQFF
DNA: TGTGCCACCAGCAGAGAGTCAGGTCCGTACAATGAGCAGTTCTTC

J: TRBJ2-1
V: TRBV10-3
D: TRBD2
size: NA
CDR3: CAISASGGALGNEQFF
DNA: TGTGCCATCAGTGCTAGCGGGGGGGCCTTGGGCAATGAGCAGTTCTTC

J: TRBJ2-3
V: TRBV7-3
D: TRBD2
size: NA
CDR3: CASSLAGGLADTQYF
DNA: TGTGCCAGCAGCCTAGCGGGAGGTTTGGCAGATACGCAGTATTTT

J: TRBJ2-1
V: TRBV14
D: TRBD2
size: few
CDR3: CASSQAVGGRGIEQFF
DNA: TGTGCCAGCAGCCAAGCTGTGGGCGGGAGAGGTATTGAGCAGTTCTTC

J: TRBJ2-1
V: TRBV3-1/TRBV3-2
D: NA
size: NA
CDR3: CASSQATEYNEQFF
DNA: TGTGCCAGCAGCCAAGCGACAGAGTACAATGAGCAGTTCTTC

J: TRBJ2-1
V: TRBV5-4
D: TRBD1
size: NA
CDR3: CASSLSLQTGGRDNEQFF
DNA: TGTGCCAGCAGCTTGTCCCTCCAGACAGGGGGTAGGGACAATGAGCAGTTCTTC

J: TRBJ2-5
V: TRBV30
D: NA
size: NA
CDR3: CAWSVGPAQETQYF
DNA: TGTGCCTGGAGTGTTGGGCCGGCCCAAGAGACCCAGTACTTC

J: TRBJ1-2
V: TRBV20-1
D: NA
size: NA
CDR3: CSARDESGYTF
DNA: TGCAGTGCTAGAGATGAGAGCGGCTACACCTTC

J: TRBJ2-2
V: TRBV10-1
D: TRBD2
size: NA
CDR3: CASSDLLAGGRGELFF
DNA: TGCGCCAGCAGTGATTTACTAGCGGGAGGGCGCGGGGAGCTGTTTTTT

J: TRBJ1-1
V: TRBV3-1/TRBV3-2
D: TRBD1
size: NA
CDR3: CASSPSGQYNTEAFF
DNA: TGTGCCAGCAGCCCTTCGGGACAGTACAACACTGAAGCTTTCTTT

J: TRBJ2-7
V: TRBV5-4
D: TRBD2
size: NA
CDR3: CASSYGLAGNPYEQYF
DNA: TGTGCCAGCAGCTACGGACTAGCGGGTAACCCCTACGAGCAGTACTTC

J: TRBJ2-3
V: TRBV9
D: TRBD2
size: NA
CDR3: CATSLTSGGSTDTQYF
DNA: TGTGCCACCAGCCTGACTAGCGGGGGTTCCACAGATACGCAGTATTTT

J: TRBJ2-3
V: TRBV19
D: NA
size: NA
CDR3: CASSISYTDTQYF
DNA: TGTGCCAGTAGTATATCTTACACAGATACGCAGTATTTT

J: TRBJ1-2
V: TRBV5-4
D: TRBD1
size: NA
CDR3: CASRSGQGHYGYTF
DNA: TGTGCCAGCAGGTCGGGACAGGGCCACTATGGCTACACCTTC

J: TRBJ1-4
V: TRBV18
D: NA
size: NA
CDR3: CASSPALGSEKLFF
DNA: TGTGCCAGCTCACCAGCGCTAGGATCTGAAAAACTGTTTTTT

J: TRBJ1-4
V: TRBV14
D: NA
size: NA
CDR3: CASSQFTGANEKLFF
DNA: TGTGCCAGCAGCCAATTCACGGGGGCTAATGAAAAACTGTTTTTT

J: TRBJ1-2
V: TRBV4-2
D: NA
size: few
CDR3: CASSPQGGAILGYTF
DNA: TGTGCCAGCAGCCCACAGGGAGGGGCCATACTGGGCTACACCTTC

J: TRBJ2-2
V: TRBV28
D: NA
size: NA
CDR3: CASRQGSGELFF
DNA: TGTGCCAGCAGACAGGGTTCCGGGGAGCTGTTTTTT

J: TRBJ1-4
V: TRBV28
D: TRBD1
size: NA
CDR3: CASSKNDRATNEKLFF
DNA: TGTGCCAGCAGTAAAAATGACAGGGCAACTAATGAAAAACTGTTTTTT

J: TRBJ2-3
V: TRBV9
D: TRBD1
size: NA
CDR3: CASSFGTVSSTDTQYF
DNA: TGTGCCAGCTCCTTCGGGACAGTATCTAGCACAGATACGCAGTATTTT

J: TRBJ2-2
V: TRBV14
D: NA
size: NA
CDR3: CASSSSVTGELFF
DNA: TGTGCCAGCAGCTCGTCCGTCACCGGGGAGCTGTTTTTT

J: TRBJ2-6
V: TRBV7-3
D: NA
size: NA
CDR3: CASRRGSGANVLTF
DNA: TGTGCCAGCCGCCGCGGATCTGGGGCCAACGTCCTGACTTTC

J: TRBJ2-5
V: TRBV7-7
D: NA
size: few
CDR3: CASSLGGGRGETQYF
DNA: TGTGCTAGCAGCTTAGGAGGGGGCCGCGGAGAGACCCAGTACTTC

J: TRBJ2-1
V: TRBV7-7
D: NA
size: NA
CDR3: CASSSSSGKPNNEQFF
DNA: TGTGCTAGCAGCTCTAGTTCGGGAAAGCCGAACAATGAGCAGTTCTTC

J: TRBJ2-5
V: TRBV6-6
D: NA
size: NA
CDR3: CATAGAQETQYF
DNA: TGTGCCACTGCGGGGGCCCAAGAGACCCAGTACTTC

J: TRBJ2-5
V: TRBV2
D: TRBD2
size: NA
CDR3: CASRGTSGAETQYF
DNA: TGTGCCAGCAGGGGGACTAGCGGGGCGGAGACCCAGTACTTC

J: TRBJ2-3
V: TRBV28
D: NA
size: NA
CDR3: CASSFPSPDTQYF
DNA: TGTGCCAGCAGTTTCCCTAGCCCAGATACGCAGTATTTT

J: TRBJ1-6
V: TRBV5-1
D: TRBD1
size: few
CDR3: CASSARQGNSPLHF
DNA: TGCGCCAGCAGCGCGCGACAGGGGAATTCACCCCTCCACTTT

J: TRBJ1-2
V: TRBV6-4
D: TRBD1
size: once
CDR3: CASSEYGTGGGYTF
DNA: TGTGCCAGCAGTGAATATGGGACAGGGGGCGGCTACACCTTC

J: TRBJ2-1
V: TRBV6-2/TRBV6-3
D: TRBD1
size: NA
CDR3: CASSYRQGAWHEQFF
DNA: TGTGCCAGCAGTTACAGACAGGGGGCATGGCATGAGCAGTTCTTC

J: TRBJ2-1
V: TRBV5-1
D: NA
size: NA
CDR3: CASSVQATYNEQFF
DNA: TGCGCCAGCAGCGTACAAGCGACGTACAATGAGCAGTTCTTC

J: TRBJ2-3
V: TRBV6-5
D: TRBD2
size: NA
CDR3: CASRNSGRALDTQYF
DNA: TGTGCCAGCAGAAATAGCGGGAGGGCCTTAGATACGCAGTATTTT

J: TRBJ2-5
V: TRBV2
D: NA
size: NA
CDR3: CASSRGSRGETQYF
DNA: TGTGCCAGTTCTCGGGGTAGCAGGGGAGAGACCCAGTACTTC

J: TRBJ1-5
V: TRBV2
D: NA
size: few
CDR3: CASSVQGTGNQPQHF
DNA: TGTGCCAGCAGTGTCCAGGGTACGGGCAATCAGCCCCAGCATTTT

J: TRBJ1-1
V: TRBV28
D: NA
size: NA
CDR3: CASLTGGNTEAFF
DNA: TGTGCCAGTCTAACGGGGGGGAACACTGAAGCTTTCTTT

J: TRBJ1-5
V: TRBV28
D: NA
size: NA
CDR3: CASSPIGAGNQPQHF
DNA: TGTGCCAGCAGCCCTATCGGCGCGGGCAATCAGCCCCAGCATTTT

J: TRBJ2-3
V: TRBV3-1/TRBV3-2
D: TRBD2
size: NA
CDR3: CASSPSGRVTDTQYF
DNA: TGTGCCAGCAGCCCGAGCGGGAGAGTCACAGATACGCAGTATTTT

J: TRBJ2-5
V: TRBV5-1
D: TRBD2
size: NA
CDR3: CASSIAGGQETQYF
DNA: TGCGCCAGCAGCATAGCGGGAGGCCAAGAGACCCAGTACTTC

J: TRBJ2-7
V: TRBV7-2
D: TRBD2
size: once
CDR3: CASSLESPSGSREQYF
DNA: TGTGCCAGCAGCTTAGAGAGTCCTAGCGGGAGTCGCGAGCAGTACTTC

J: TRBJ2-3
V: TRBV5-4
D: TRBD1
size: NA
CDR3: CASSFPGQGIPDTQYF
DNA: TGTGCCAGCAGCTTTCCGGGACAGGGGATCCCAGATACGCAGTATTTT

J: TRBJ1-6
V: TRBV11-2
D: NA
size: NA
CDR3: CASSTQGRLHF
DNA: TGTGCCAGCAGCACACAGGGACGGCTCCACTTT

J: TRBJ2-1
V: TRBV7-9
D: TRBD2
size: NA
CDR3: CASSITSGRSYNEQFF
DNA: TGTGCCAGCAGCATTACGAGCGGGAGGTCATACAATGAGCAGTTCTTC

J: TRBJ1-1
V: TRBV19
D: NA
size: NA
CDR3: CASRASRPGGMNTEAFF
DNA: TGTGCCAGTAGAGCATCAAGGCCAGGAGGGATGAACACTGAAGCTTTCTTT